The 24 T cell receptor beta chains listed next were all sequenced from one sample in a study of T cells in Graves' hyperthyroidism and ophthalmopathy. The CDR3 regions of TCR beta were amplified from RNA transcripts. The HTBI set primed first-round TCR CDR3 RT-PCR. TCRdb ran MiXCR on the multiplex PCR reads and lists one entry per CDR3 protein. The sample holds more than 350,000 distinct CDR3 sequences, 15% to 20% seen once. The specimen was blood. The receptors originated from a woman in her 30s with Graves' hyperthyroidism that later progressed to Graves' ophthalmopathy.

This clonotype was counted at least ten times. The chain recombines TRBV2 with TRBJ1-6, with unresolved D. Trimming removed 11 bases from V and 7 bases from J, with 18 bases in between. CDR1 is SNHLY, CDR2 FYNNEI, per germline. The CDR3 is 14 amino acids. The CDR3 reads CASDGDGFNSPLHF. The CDR3 nucleotides are TGTGCCTCTGACGGGGATGGGTTCAATTCACCCCTCCACTTT.

The genes are TRBV4-1 and TRBJ2-7, with TRBD1 matching 9 bases. The CDR3 extends over 15 amino acids. J was trimmed by 2 bases and V by 1 base; bases with no gene match: 3. Germline CDR1 reads MGHRA; CDR2 reads YSYEKL. DNA of the CDR3: TGCGCCAGCAGCCAAGGAAACAGGGGGCCCTACGAGCAGTACTTC. Protein product: CASSQGNRGPYEQYF.

The rearrangement uses TRBV20-1 and TRBJ2-1, with 7 bases fitting TRBD2. This CDR3 has 14 residues. Per germline, CDR1 DFQATT and CDR2 SNEGSKA (reference sequence). Trimming took 6 bases from V and 7 from J; bases not matched to a gene: 12. The CDR3 loop reads CSAPFGGSTNEQFF. CDR3 sequence (DNA): TGCAGTGCCCCCTTTGGCGGGAGCACGAATGAGCAGTTCTTC.

This clonotype has ten or more counts. This CDR3 is CAGGGSGELFF. DNA of the CDR3: TGTGCCGGAGGGGGCTCCGGGGAGCTGTTTTTT. V usage is TRBV30 and J usage is TRBJ2-2, with D possibly being TRBD1 (7 bases). The V and J ends lost 8 bases and 6 bases respectively, with 10 bases between them. Germline loops: CDR1 GTSNPN, CDR2 SVGIG (reference sequence). The CDR3 consists of 11 residues.

Details on this clonotype: A read error may explain this, as a much larger clone is one base away. CDR3 in DNA: TGTGCCAGCAGTTTTTGGGGACAAGAGACCCAGTACTTC. It translates to CASSFWGQETQYF. This rearrangement joins TRBV27 to TRBJ2-5; no clear D. The CDR3 has 13 residues. Trimming pared 3 bases from V and 2 bases from J, leaving 7 bases between. Germline V gene sequence: CDR1 MNHEY, CDR2 SMNVEV (reference sequence).

The chain couples TRBV2 to TRBJ2-1; 12 bases are shared with TRBD1. Germline CDR1 reads SNHLY; CDR2 reads FYNNEI. V lost 9 bases to trimming and J lost 5 bases; unmatched junction nucleotides: 8. The CDR3 contains 15 residues. The CDR3 is CASGPGQGADNEQFF. The CDR3 DNA reads TGTGCCAGTGGCCCGGGACAGGGGGCGGACAATGAGCAGTTCTTC.

The V and J genes are TRBV5-6 and TRBJ2-5; 8 positions agree with TRBD1. With V trimmed by 4 bases and J by 1 base, 9 bases remained unmatched. Looked up from germline, CDR1 is SGHDT and CDR2 is YYEEEE. The CDR3 extends over 16 amino acids. The CDR3 protein is CASSRRDRHFQETQYF. The CDR3 region has the DNA TGTGCCAGCAGCCGGAGGGACAGGCACTTCCAAGAGACCCAGTACTTC.

This clonotype was observed many times. V is TRBV3-1 and J is TRBJ2-7; D remains ambiguous. Deletions cut 3 bases from V and 3 bases from J, with 6 bases between. CDR3 size: 12 residues. Looked up from germline, CDR1 is LGHDT and CDR2 is YNNKEL (reference sequence). CDR3 region: CASSHSYYEQYF. Written as DNA, the CDR3 is TGTGCCAGCAGCCATTCCTACTACGAGCAGTACTTC.

The genes are TRBV19 and TRBJ2-2, with a weak D call TRBD1 (5 bases). This CDR3 has 14 residues. Looked up from germline, CDR1 is LNHDA and CDR2 is SQIVND (reference sequence). Trimming removed 6 bases from V and 7 bases from J, with 15 bases in between. CDR3 nucleotides: TGTGCCAGTAGCTTCGGCAGGGAAAACGGGGAGCTGTTTTTT. Its translation: CASSFGRENGELFF.

This clonotype was counted between two and nine times. A much larger clone is a single base away; this may be a read error. The chain uses TRBV11-1 and TRBJ2-4, with TRBD1 matching over 7 bases. The CDR3 consists of 15 residues. J lost 9 bases, V lost 0 bases, and 8 bases had no gene match. The germline gives CDR1 SGHAT, CDR2 FQDESV (reference sequence). The CDR3 region is CASSLAGGRGTIQYF. The CDR3 coding sequence is TGTGCCAGCAGCTTAGCAGGGGGCCGTGGAACCATTCAGTACTTC.

This clonotype has ten or more counts. The rearrangement uses TRBV7-9 and TRBJ2-3; no clear D gene. The CDR3 runs to 11 residues. V was pared by 6 bases and J by 6 bases, with 7 bases between. CDR1 and CDR2 (germline): SEHNR, FQNEAQ (reference sequence). CDR3 sequence: CASRIRDTQYF. The CDR3 nucleotides are TGTGCCAGCAGGATTCGGGATACGCAGTATTTT.

This clonotype was seen at least ten times. The V and J genes are TRBV2 and TRBJ1-4; D is perhaps TRBD1 (6 bases). CDR1 is SNHLY, CDR2 FYNNEI, per germline. This CDR3 has 14 residues. Deletions cut 5 bases from V and 6 bases from J, with 13 bases between. This CDR3 is CASSSQGYDEKLFF. The CDR3 nucleotides are TGTGCCAGCAGTTCACAGGGATACGATGAAAAACTGTTTTTT.

This clonotype was seen repeatedly, ten times or more. The gene calls are TRBV2 and TRBJ1-2; D unclear. Germline CDR1 reads SNHLY; CDR2 reads FYNNEI. Trimming cost V 2 bases and J 2 bases, with 9 bases left between them. The CDR3 is 14 residues long. The CDR3 here is CASSENGKNYGYTF. DNA of the CDR3: TGTGCCAGCAGTGAAAACGGGAAGAACTATGGCTACACCTTC.

The chain combines TRBV7-2 with TRBJ2-1; no clear D. The CDR3 is 13 residues long. V was trimmed by 5 bases and J by 5 bases, leaving 10 bases between them. Germline CDR1 reads SGHTA; CDR2 reads FQGNSA. The CDR3 here is CASSHPAHNEQFF. The CDR3 DNA is TGTGCCAGCAGCCACCCGGCACACAATGAGCAGTTCTTC.

This clonotype was seen ten or more times. The chain joins TRBV11-2 to TRBJ1-3; 10 nucleotides match TRBD1. Losses at the gene ends were 5 bases for V and 3 bases for J; bases not matched to a gene: 13. CDR3 size: 18 residues. Per germline, CDR1 SGHAT and CDR2 FQNNGV. The DNA of the CDR3 is TGTGCCAGCAGCCGTATAACCCGGGACAGGGGTAATGGAAACACCATATATTTT. Translated, it gives CASSRITRDRGNGNTIYF.

Many counts were recorded for this clonotype. The V call is TRBV5-1, the J call TRBJ2-1, with 7 bases that match TRBD2. With V trimmed by 0 bases and J by 5 bases, 8 bases remained unmatched. CDR1 SGHRS and CDR2 YFSETQ come from the germline V gene. CDR3 size: 16 residues. The DNA for the CDR3 is TGCGCCAGCAGCTTGGCCTTACTAGCGCTTGACAATGAGCAGTTCTTC. As protein: CASSLALLALDNEQFF.

At least ten counts were recorded for this clonotype. This chain uses TRBV6-1 with TRBJ2-7; 8 bases fit TRBD1. The CDR3 loop spans 15 amino acids. Germline loops: CDR1 MNHNS, CDR2 SASEGT. The V segment lost 1 base and the J segment 3 bases; nucleotides outside the gene matches: 5. The CDR3 sequence: CASSEEGTGYYEQYF. The DNA of the CDR3 is TGTGCCAGCAGTGAAGAAGGGACAGGATACTACGAGCAGTACTTC.

This clonotype was picked up a small number of times. V and J are TRBV19 and TRBJ1-2, with TRBD1 matching 8 bases. CDR1 is LNHDA, CDR2 SQIVND, per germline (reference sequence). Unmatched junction bases numbered 13, after V lost 11 bases and J lost 5 bases. This CDR3 spans 14 amino acids. CDR3 sequence: CAAQGTGLPYGYTF. The DNA of the CDR3 is TGTGCCGCCCAAGGGACAGGCCTACCATATGGCTACACCTTC.

This clonotype was found a few times. This chain connects TRBV5-1 to TRBJ2-5; 14 nucleotides align to TRBD2. The CDR3 consists of 17 residues. Per germline, CDR1 SGHRS and CDR2 YFSETQ. V shed 4 bases and J 2 bases; nucleotides not matched to a gene: 7. The CDR3 DNA reads TGCGCCAGCAGCGCGGGACTAGCGGGGGCAATTCAAGAGACCCAGTACTTC. Residues: CASSAGLAGAIQETQYF.

The rearrangement joins TRBV29-1 to TRBJ2-5; no definite D call. The CDR3 runs to 12 residues. Germline loops: CDR1 SQVTM, CDR2 ANQGSEA. V was cut by 4 bases and J by 2 bases, with 8 bases left in between. CDR3 DNA sequence: TGCAGCGTTGGAAGGTCTCAAGAGACCCAGTACTTC. This codes for CSVGRSQETQYF.

This clonotype has at least ten counts. The CDR3 nucleotides are TGTGCCAGCAGCCCCTCGGACAGGGTAGATTCACCCCTCCACTTT. Encoded protein: CASSPSDRVDSPLHF. The chain joins TRBV14 to TRBJ1-6, with 8 bases that match TRBD1. V lost 4 bases to trimming and J lost 8 bases; unmatched junction nucleotides: 7. Germline CDR1 reads SGHDN; CDR2 reads FVKESK. This CDR3 comprises 15 residues.

This clonotype was found a few times. The chain recombines TRBV6-1 with TRBJ1-1, with 7 bases identical to TRBD1. Losses at the gene ends were 0 bases for V and 4 bases for J; bases not matched to a gene: 5. The germline gives CDR1 MNHNS, CDR2 SASEGT. The CDR3 contains 15 residues. CDR3 sequence: CASSEASGGPTEAFF. The CDR3 nucleotides are TGTGCCAGCAGTGAAGCGTCAGGGGGTCCCACTGAAGCTTTCTTT.

This clonotype was recorded many times. The genes are TRBV27 and TRBJ2-1, with a possible D match to TRBD2 (6 bases). Looked up from germline, CDR1 is MNHEY and CDR2 is SMNVEV (reference sequence). Trimming shortened V by 3 bases and J by 3 bases, and 12 bases separated the two germline ends. The CDR3 is 15 amino acids. The CDR3 here is CASSLGGAIYNEQFF. For the CDR3, the DNA is TGTGCCAGCAGTTTGGGCGGGGCCATCTACAATGAGCAGTTCTTC.

This clonotype came up many times. The chain links TRBV6-2 or TRBV6-3 to TRBJ2-7; no clear D gene. The CDR3 sequence is 12 residues long. Trimming took 0 bases from V and 7 from J, leaving 7 bases between them. Germline CDR1 MNHEY, CDR2 SVGEGT. The CDR3 DNA sequence: TGTGCCAGCAGTTACTCGTTGGGGGAGCAGTACTTC. This translates into CASSYSLGEQYF.